This T cell receptor beta chain was sequenced during a study of blood T cells in healthy people across ages. For the second PCR, which ran for about 7 to 12 cycles, a sample-barcoded 5' primer and a J-beta primer mix were used. TCRdb passed the 5' RACE reads through MiXCR, listing each CDR3 protein once. Of under 950,000 distinct CDR3 sequences in the sample, about 20% were seen once. Every donor gave 9 to 10 milliliters of peripheral blood. In this sample, this clonotype turned up a few times. Material for sequencing was blood. The origin of this receptor is a man aged 70-80 years in good health.

The CDR3 reads CSVGDGGTQYF. The CDR3 DNA follows: TGCAGCGTTGGGGACGGTGGGACCCAGTACTTC. The chain uses TRBV29-1 and TRBJ2-5; D tentatively reads TRBD1 or TRBD2 (5 bases each). The germline gives CDR1 SQVTM, CDR2 ANQGSEA. The CDR3 has 11 residues. V was shortened by 4 bases and J by 7 bases, with 10 bases between the two germline ends.